This T cell receptor beta chain was sequenced during a study of CD8 T cells in Susac syndrome. Study summary: When blood was drawn, patients with Susac syndrome were on intravenous immunoglobulin alone, on corticosteroids, or therapy-naive.

This CDR3 has 14 amino acids. V was clipped by 2 bases and J by 4 bases, with 8 bases between them. Per the germline V gene, CDR1 is MGHRA and CDR2 is YSYEKL. Random hexamers were used to reverse transcribe an amount of roughly 0.45 to 1 ug RNA. TCRdb reanalysed the immunoSEQ multiplex PCR reads using MiXCR and keeps one entry per CDR3 protein. The table lists around 150,000 distinct CDR3 sequences, around 93% of them singletons, with 0.15% to 0.2% in the top ten. The specimen sequenced was CD8+ T cells from PBMCs. The V and J genes are TRBV4-1 and TRBJ2-2, with D hard to call. This clonotype originated in a human donor with Susac syndrome. As DNA, the CDR3 is TGCGCCAGCAGCCAAAGCAGAACCACCGGGGAGCTGTTTTTT. It translates to CASSQSRTTGELFF.